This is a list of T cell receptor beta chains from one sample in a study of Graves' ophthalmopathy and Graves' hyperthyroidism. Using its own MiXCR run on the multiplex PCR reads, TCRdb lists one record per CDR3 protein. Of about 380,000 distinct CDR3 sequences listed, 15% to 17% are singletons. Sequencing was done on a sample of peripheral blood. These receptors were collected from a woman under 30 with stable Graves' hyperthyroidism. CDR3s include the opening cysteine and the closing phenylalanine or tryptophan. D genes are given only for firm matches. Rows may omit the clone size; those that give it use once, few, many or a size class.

CDR3aa: CASSRGGATGELFF
CDR3nt: TGTGCCAGCAGCCGAGGGGGAGCCACCGGGGAGCTGTTTTTT
d_gene: .
v_gene: TRBV7-8
j_gene: TRBJ2-2
abundance: .
len: 14

CDR3aa: CASGLVNGQTQNTEAFF
CDR3nt: TGTGCTAGTGGTTTGGTAAATGGGCAGACTCAGAACACTGAAGCTTTCTTT
d_gene: .
v_gene: TRBV12-5
j_gene: TRBJ1-1
abundance: .
len: 17

CDR3aa: CASSEVDSHQPQHF
CDR3nt: TGTGCCAGCAGTGAAGTTGACAGTCATCAGCCCCAGCATTTT
d_gene: .
v_gene: TRBV6-1
j_gene: TRBJ1-5
abundance: .
len: 14

CDR3aa: CAISKVQGQETQYF
CDR3nt: TGTGCCATCTCAAAAGTCCAGGGCCAAGAGACCCAGTACTTC
d_gene: .
v_gene: TRBV6-2/TRBV6-3
j_gene: TRBJ2-5
abundance: many
len: 14

CDR3aa: CASSPDGNMNTEAFF
CDR3nt: TGTGCCAGCAGCCCTGACGGGAACATGAACACTGAAGCTTTCTTT
d_gene: .
v_gene: TRBV5-6
j_gene: TRBJ1-1
abundance: few
len: 15

CDR3aa: CAGSLSGTRYGYTF
CDR3nt: TGTGCCGGCAGTTTATCGGGGACAAGATATGGCTACACCTTC
d_gene: .
v_gene: TRBV27
j_gene: TRBJ1-2
abundance: many
len: 14

CDR3aa: CASSPERAQETQYF
CDR3nt: TGTGCCAGCAGCCCCGAACGGGCCCAAGAGACCCAGTACTTC
d_gene: .
v_gene: TRBV6-2/TRBV6-3
j_gene: TRBJ2-5
abundance: many
len: 14

CDR3aa: CASSESPWGGFSNQPQHF
CDR3nt: TGTGCCAGCAGTGAAAGCCCTTGGGGCGGATTTAGCAATCAGCCCCAGCATTTT
d_gene: .
v_gene: TRBV6-1
j_gene: TRBJ1-5
abundance: many
len: 18

CDR3aa: CASLGRDRSPYEQYF
CDR3nt: TGTGCCAGCTTGGGGCGGGACAGGAGCCCCTACGAGCAGTACTTC
d_gene: TRBD1
v_gene: TRBV28
j_gene: TRBJ2-7
abundance: many
len: 15

CDR3aa: CASSIAPGTADPSSYNSPLHF
CDR3nt: TGTGCCAGTAGTATAGCCCCGGGGACCGCTGATCCGAGCTCCTATAATTCACCCCTCCACTTT
d_gene: .
v_gene: TRBV19
j_gene: TRBJ1-6
abundance: few
len: 21

CDR3aa: CASSAPLAGGLNTGELFF
CDR3nt: TGTGCCAGCAGTGCCCCGTTAGCGGGGGGTTTGAACACCGGGGAGCTGTTTTTT
d_gene: TRBD2
v_gene: TRBV28
j_gene: TRBJ2-2
abundance: few
len: 18

CDR3aa: CASGLVGGSKPQHF
CDR3nt: TGTGCTAGTGGTTTGGTAGGCGGTTCGAAGCCCCAGCATTTT
d_gene: .
v_gene: TRBV12-5
j_gene: TRBJ1-5
abundance: many
len: 14

CDR3aa: CASSPQVPPHEQYF
CDR3nt: TGTGCCAGCAGCCCCCAGGTCCCGCCCCACGAGCAGTACTTC
d_gene: .
v_gene: TRBV9
j_gene: TRBJ2-7
abundance: many
len: 14

CDR3aa: CASGTGGSLSYEQYF
CDR3nt: TGTGCCAGCGGGACAGGGGGCTCCCTTTCCTACGAGCAGTACTTC
d_gene: TRBD1
v_gene: TRBV2
j_gene: TRBJ2-7
abundance: many
len: 15

CDR3aa: CASSIELGGHTNYGYTF
CDR3nt: TGTGCCAGTAGTATAGAACTTGGTGGGCACACCAACTATGGCTACACCTTC
d_gene: .
v_gene: TRBV19
j_gene: TRBJ1-2
abundance: few
len: 17

CDR3aa: CASSLQTSSYEQYF
CDR3nt: TGTGCCAGCAGCTTACAGACATCGTCCTACGAGCAGTACTTC
d_gene: .
v_gene: TRBV11-2
j_gene: TRBJ2-7
abundance: .
len: 14

CDR3aa: CASSLGWGGNYGYTF
CDR3nt: TGTGCCAGCAGCTTAGGATGGGGGGGAAACTATGGCTACACCTTC
d_gene: .
v_gene: TRBV7-9
j_gene: TRBJ1-2
abundance: .
len: 15

CDR3aa: CASSQTSGRTDTQYF
CDR3nt: TGTGCCAGCAGTCAGACTAGCGGACGCACAGATACGCAGTATTTT
d_gene: TRBD2
v_gene: TRBV6-1
j_gene: TRBJ2-3
abundance: many
len: 15

CDR3aa: CASSHRGRVREQYF
CDR3nt: TGCGCCAGCAGCCATCGGGGCAGGGTCCGGGAGCAGTACTTC
d_gene: .
v_gene: TRBV4-1
j_gene: TRBJ2-7
abundance: .
len: 14

CDR3aa: CATSRDIRGRLAEAFF
CDR3nt: TGTGCCACCAGCAGAGATATTAGGGGGCGTCTGGCTGAAGCTTTCTTT
d_gene: TRBD1
v_gene: TRBV15
j_gene: TRBJ1-1
abundance: many
len: 16

CDR3aa: CASGRRGYPYEQYF
CDR3nt: TGTGCCAGCGGCCGGAGAGGGTACCCCTACGAGCAGTACTTC
d_gene: .
v_gene: TRBV27
j_gene: TRBJ2-7
abundance: many
len: 14

CDR3aa: CASSQTENYGYTF
CDR3nt: TGTGCCAGCAGCCAGACCGAGAACTATGGCTACACCTTC
d_gene: .
v_gene: TRBV6-2/TRBV6-3
j_gene: TRBJ1-2
abundance: many
len: 13

CDR3aa: CASNRLADRGQYF
CDR3nt: TGTGCCAGCAATAGACTAGCGGACCGGGGGCAGTACTTC
d_gene: TRBD2
v_gene: TRBV2
j_gene: TRBJ2-7
abundance: many
len: 13

CDR3aa: CSAPTGLYGYTF
CDR3nt: TGCAGTGCCCCGACGGGGCTTTATGGCTACACCTTC
d_gene: .
v_gene: TRBV20-1
j_gene: TRBJ1-2
abundance: many
len: 12

CDR3aa: CASSRPAKTYEQYF
CDR3nt: TGTGCCAGCAGCCGACCCGCTAAAACCTACGAGCAGTACTTC
d_gene: .
v_gene: TRBV7-2
j_gene: TRBJ2-7
abundance: few
len: 14

CDR3aa: CASSRENEQYF
CDR3nt: TGTGCCAGCTCACGCGAGAACGAGCAGTACTTC
d_gene: .
v_gene: TRBV18
j_gene: TRBJ2-7
abundance: .
len: 11

CDR3aa: CASSQMEGFSDGYTF
CDR3nt: TGTGCCAGCAGCCAGATGGAGGGATTTTCCGATGGCTACACCTTC
d_gene: .
v_gene: TRBV16
j_gene: TRBJ1-2
abundance: many
len: 15

CDR3aa: CASSGLLEKQPQHF
CDR3nt: TGTGCCAGCAGCGGACTGCTTGAAAAGCAGCCCCAGCATTTT
d_gene: .
v_gene: TRBV6-1
j_gene: TRBJ1-5
abundance: .
len: 14

CDR3aa: CASLTGDSYNSPLHF
CDR3nt: TGTGCCAGCCTTACGGGGGACTCCTATAATTCACCCCTCCACTTT
d_gene: .
v_gene: TRBV27
j_gene: TRBJ1-6
abundance: many
len: 15

CDR3aa: CASSYEGRGAQETQYF
CDR3nt: TGTGCCAGCAGTTACGAGGGGCGGGGGGCCCAAGAGACCCAGTACTTC
d_gene: TRBD2
v_gene: TRBV6-5
j_gene: TRBJ2-5
abundance: many
len: 16

CDR3aa: CASSRGTGGRETQYF
CDR3nt: TGTGCCAGCAGTCGAGGGACAGGTGGTAGAGAGACCCAGTACTTC
d_gene: TRBD1
v_gene: TRBV6-1
j_gene: TRBJ2-5
abundance: .
len: 15

CDR3aa: CASRAGLGNTEAFF
CDR3nt: TGTGCCAGCAGAGCAGGGCTCGGGAACACTGAAGCTTTCTTT
d_gene: .
v_gene: TRBV6-1
j_gene: TRBJ1-1
abundance: .
len: 14

CDR3aa: CATSKRTANNQPQHF
CDR3nt: TGTGCCACCAGCAAAAGGACAGCCAACAATCAGCCCCAGCATTTT
d_gene: .
v_gene: TRBV15
j_gene: TRBJ1-5
abundance: many
len: 15

CDR3aa: CASSPSGTSNTEAFF
CDR3nt: TGTGCCAGCTCACCCTCCGGGACAAGCAACACTGAAGCTTTCTTT
d_gene: .
v_gene: TRBV18
j_gene: TRBJ1-1
abundance: once
len: 15

CDR3aa: CASSQSGRGTFYEQYF
CDR3nt: TGCGCCAGCAGCCAATCCGGGCGGGGGACCTTCTACGAGCAGTACTTC
d_gene: TRBD2
v_gene: TRBV4-1
j_gene: TRBJ2-7
abundance: few
len: 16

CDR3aa: CSAQGRETQYF
CDR3nt: TGCAGTGCCCAGGGGCGGGAGACCCAGTACTTC
d_gene: .
v_gene: TRBV20-1
j_gene: TRBJ2-5
abundance: many
len: 11

CDR3aa: CASSFGSLTEAFF
CDR3nt: TGTGCCAGCAGTTTTGGCAGTCTCACTGAAGCTTTCTTT
d_gene: .
v_gene: TRBV27
j_gene: TRBJ1-1
abundance: many
len: 13

CDR3aa: CASSLGQGVHEQYF
CDR3nt: TGCGCCAGCAGCTTGGGACAGGGAGTCCACGAGCAGTACTTC
d_gene: TRBD1
v_gene: TRBV5-1
j_gene: TRBJ2-7
abundance: many
len: 14

CDR3aa: CSVCWTGVTEAFF
CDR3nt: TGCAGCGTTTGTTGGACAGGGGTAACTGAAGCTTTCTTT
d_gene: TRBD1
v_gene: TRBV29-1
j_gene: TRBJ1-1
abundance: few
len: 13

CDR3aa: CASSLVTVLNYGYTF
CDR3nt: TGTGCCAGCAGCTTAGTGACGGTCCTCAACTATGGCTACACCTTC
d_gene: .
v_gene: TRBV7-9
j_gene: TRBJ1-2
abundance: few
len: 15

CDR3aa: CAIAGTPQAWDEQYF
CDR3nt: TGTGCCATCGCGGGGACCCCTCAGGCCTGGGACGAGCAGTACTTC
d_gene: .
v_gene: TRBV10-3
j_gene: TRBJ2-7
abundance: many
len: 15

CDR3aa: CASSPTGVGGSPLHF
CDR3nt: TGTGCCAGCAGTCCGACGGGGGTGGGGGGTTCACCCCTCCACTTT
d_gene: .
v_gene: TRBV9
j_gene: TRBJ1-6
abundance: many
len: 15

CDR3aa: CASSPGGGMPEAFF
CDR3nt: TGTGCCAGCAGCCCGGGGGGGGGAATGCCTGAAGCTTTCTTT
d_gene: .
v_gene: TRBV5-6
j_gene: TRBJ1-1
abundance: few
len: 14

CDR3aa: CASSLSVGRKVF
CDR3nt: TGTGCCAGCAGCTTGAGTGTCGGGCGGAAGGTCTTT
d_gene: .
v_gene: TRBV7-2
j_gene: TRBJ1-1
abundance: many
len: 12

CDR3aa: CASASGRTQHF
CDR3nt: TGTGCCAGTGCCTCCGGGAGGACCCAGCATTTT
d_gene: .
v_gene: TRBV12-3/TRBV12-4
j_gene: TRBJ1-5
abundance: .
len: 11